This TCR beta chain was sequenced in a study of cytomegalovirus exposure and HLA in healthy donors (dated by TCRdb to 2015 to 2018). As for the study more broadly: An earlier analysis of 550 to 700 of the donors reported about 290 Gb of sequence data and approximately 110 million unique TCR beta sequences from some 180 million T cells. Roughly 300 gigabases of sequencing data and 75 million to 85 million unique TCR sequences made up an early release that covered about 640 HLA-typed donors. Of the approximately 370 genotyped donors, 81% were placed in the genetic ancestry cluster associated with self-reported Caucasian donors. The aim of the study was to test whether cataloging public T cell receptors could identify signatures of past pathogen exposure. The T cell repertoires of roughly 660 subjects were profiled by immunosequencing and related to cytomegalovirus serostatus. A separate validation cohort of roughly 130 different subjects was used in addition to the approximately 610-subject first cohort. High-throughput TCR immunosequencing, statistical association of individual TCRs with disease status, and machine learning were combined to predict cytomegalovirus infection status. In a later analysis, previously published TCR beta repertoires from 666 donors were re-analyzed and high-resolution HLA genotyping was added so that TCR occurrence patterns could be studied. Rather than drawing on any new phenotypic data, the later analysis identified candidate immune exposures from TCR beta sequences and the way those sequences occurred across donors. An earlier analysis of around 580 of the donors used high-throughput TCR beta sequencing to judge whether each TCR beta V gene segment behaved as functional or pseudogenic. Donor age, sex, ethnicity and CMV serostatus were collected together with the repertoire data. A later genetic analysis took genome-wide SNP genotypes for about three fifths of the roughly 670 donors and used that subset as a discovery cohort. Every discovery cohort repertoire had been produced on one sequencing platform. HLA typing covered class I and class II loci at four-digit resolution. Typing coverage differed by locus: A, B, C, DRB1 and DQB1 were typed in about 620-630 donors, DQA1 in about 560, DPA1 in around 600, and DPB1 in 450 to 490. Four to six DR-DQ haplotypes were handled as single units for association and clustering because linkage in the cohort was strong. Across some 400 genotyped donors of the cohort, an average of about 240,000 unique TCR beta nucleotide sequences per donor were sequenced, and roughly a sixth of those sequences were non-productive.

In total, more than 500 healthy bone marrow donors made up the cohort. Cohort members were all nominally healthy when sampled, although unrecorded immune exposures were likely present. The donor was CMV seropositive and was included in the group of 250 to 350 seropositive cohort members. Every donor gave a peripheral blood sample, and the peripheral blood mononuclear cells from that sample were used for TCR beta sequencing. The Qiagen DNeasy Blood Extraction Kit was used to extract genomic DNA from the blood cell samples. Library preparation used the immunoSEQ multiplex PCR assay. For the multiplex PCR, a mixture combining 60 forward primers for TCR Vbeta segments and 13 reverse primers for TCR Jbeta segments was used. The CDR3 region of rearranged TCR beta genes was amplified from genomic DNA by a multiplex PCR assay. Amplified TCR beta libraries were sequenced as 87-base-pair reads on the Illumina HiSeq System. The original pipeline was this. A later analysis tallied 75 million to 95 million unique TCR beta chains across the 666 repertoires, and about 12 million of those chains were shared by two or more donors. Raw reads were error-corrected and collapsed into unique sequences with a nearest-neighbor algorithm that merged closely related sequences to remove PCR and sequencing errors. Alignment of CDR3 sequences to IMGT reference sequences was used to assign V, D and J gene segments. For a sequence to be retained, a match of at least six nucleotides to both a V gene segment and a J gene segment was required. Rearrangements were classified as productive when the CDR3 lacked stop codons and remained in frame with V and J, and all other rearrangements were classified as non-productive. Following IMGT convention, CDR3 was defined as the stretch from the second conserved V-encoded cysteine up to the conserved J-encoded phenylalanine. The earlier analysis of around 640 of the donors excluded sequences that lacked an unambiguous match to a single V gene segment. An earlier analysis of several hundred of the donors called V segments functional above 56.7% productive rearrangements and segregating when the between-donor standard deviation exceeded 5%. A statistical classification framework was built to diagnose cytomegalovirus status from the catalog of TCR beta chain sequences. A later analysis assigned V and J genes by comparing TCR nucleotide sequences with IMGT/GENE-DB human TR gene sequences. Using the TCRdist pipeline, a later analysis assigned CDR3 sequences along with most-parsimonious VDJ recombination scenarios. A later analysis defined each TCR beta chain by its CDR3 amino acid sequence plus V-gene family, and excluded reads lacking a unique V-gene family. To address suspected cross-contamination and a sequencing artifact, a later analysis removed a few hundred highly shared, low-generation-probability nucleotide sequences. In a later analysis, a clonal expansion index was calculated for each public chain from normalized within-repertoire ranks of inferred template counts. Generation probabilities in a later analysis came from a VDJ recombination model fitted to out-of-frame rearrangements, and those results were checked against IGoR. In a later analysis, TCR-TCR, TCR-HLA and TCR-CMV co-occurrence was scored with hypergeometric tests, and a repertoire-size bias correction was applied to TCR pairs. False discovery rates were estimated in a later analysis by permuting HLA or CMV assignments 20 times. A later analysis grouped co-occurring TCRs with DBSCAN, adding TCRdist sequence similarity when clustering within HLA-allele-positive subsets. Repertoires with fewer than 30,000 or more than 120,000 public chains, plus five repertoires with anomalous nucleotide sharing, were excluded from co-occurrence clustering. TCRdb re-hosts the immuneACCESS table, in-frame sequences only. Its copies lack some clones; in the studies checked, an unresolved V gene accounts for under half of them, and the cause for the rest is not known. That table gives V, J and clone size, and the DNA gave D and trimming. Recorded for this sample are around 87,000 clones; over 70% of them occurred a single time. The top ten clones comprise about 1.2% of the sample.

The sample holds a few counts of this clone. Its antigen is unknown. Qualities for individual bases were not recorded, and no much larger clone is one base off. Here is what the overall study found, with its caveats: The only immune exposure information available for the cohort was CMV serostatus. Because HLA typing was unavailable for some donors at each locus, only the typed subset was used in association tests. Only TCR beta chains were sequenced in this cohort, and the absence of alpha or paired-chain data limited detectable features. According to a later analysis, most CMV-associated TCR beta chains appeared to be HLA-restricted, and the HLA associations seemed to be driven largely by CMV exposure. In both the original and validation cohorts, the classifier was reported to diagnose cytomegalovirus status with high specificity and sensitivity. When HLA alleles, especially DR and DQ, strongly co-occurred, TCR associations were difficult to assign to individual alleles. The presence/absence analyses assumed that sequencing depth was roughly uniform across donors, and that assumption may not be true. According to a later analysis, TCR association rates differed among HLA loci, with DRB1 alleles showing the most associated TCRs and HLA-C alleles showing the fewest. In a later genetic analysis, fewer N-insertions in productive TCRs were reported among donors in an Asian-associated ancestry cluster than the approximately 670-donor mean. While some public TCRs were present in many individuals, most TCR sequences turned up only very rarely across donors. In a later genetic analysis, a missense DCLRE1C variant was associated with V-gene and J-gene trimming of TCR beta chains, and the association was replicated in an independent cohort. Linkage disequilibrium might explain the correlated functional status among segregating V segments, but an unknown experimental factor could not be excluded. In a later analysis, HLA-associated TCR beta chains were found to be more clonally expanded and to have lower generation probabilities than equally common non-associated chains. According to the authors, the approach could potentially be generalized to other disease states and immunological phenotypes. The sequencing pipeline was judged likely to have produced a cluster of highly shared sequence variants as a technical artifact. A total of 150 or so TCR beta chains were listed by the study as associated with cytomegalovirus. The earlier analysis of about 600 of the donors excluded over 15 rarely observed V segments, including chromosome 9 orphons, because counts were too low. A few of the identified cytomegalovirus-associated TCR beta chains were confirmed in vitro to be specific for cytomegalovirus antigens. Specific HLA alleles were associated with over 15,000 TCR beta sequences at a false discovery rate of 0.05 in a later analysis. Some IMGT-functional V segments, including TRBV6-2 and TRBV6-3, could not be distinguished by the 87-base-pair reads and were therefore excluded. Several of the top co-occurrence clusters appeared to be linked to parvovirus B19, influenza, CMV and Epstein-Barr virus, according to a later analysis. Broadly in line with IMGT annotations, most TCR beta V segments showed up in productive rearrangements about 87% or about 30% of the time in an earlier analysis of several hundred of the donors. A further reported finding was that TCR beta sequences accurately predicted the HLA-A and HLA-B alleles for most subjects in the first cohort.

V was cut back by 4 bases and J by 4 bases, leaving a gap of 14 bases between them. As encoded in the germline V gene, CDR1 is MNHNS while CDR2 is SASEGT. Spanning cysteine to phenylalanine, the CDR3 consists of 14 amino acids. Only CDR3 DNA remains: 42 bases, in frame from the first base. Sequencing was carried out using PBMCs. The receptor was derived from a girl aged 2-15 years in good health and CMV-seropositive. The chain is made from TRBV6-1 and TRBJ2-7, with a tentative D gene TRBD2 over 5 matching bases. The CDR3 here reads CASSGERGSYEQYF. The bases read TGTGCCAGCAGTGGGGAACGGGGTTCTTACGAGCAGTACTTC.